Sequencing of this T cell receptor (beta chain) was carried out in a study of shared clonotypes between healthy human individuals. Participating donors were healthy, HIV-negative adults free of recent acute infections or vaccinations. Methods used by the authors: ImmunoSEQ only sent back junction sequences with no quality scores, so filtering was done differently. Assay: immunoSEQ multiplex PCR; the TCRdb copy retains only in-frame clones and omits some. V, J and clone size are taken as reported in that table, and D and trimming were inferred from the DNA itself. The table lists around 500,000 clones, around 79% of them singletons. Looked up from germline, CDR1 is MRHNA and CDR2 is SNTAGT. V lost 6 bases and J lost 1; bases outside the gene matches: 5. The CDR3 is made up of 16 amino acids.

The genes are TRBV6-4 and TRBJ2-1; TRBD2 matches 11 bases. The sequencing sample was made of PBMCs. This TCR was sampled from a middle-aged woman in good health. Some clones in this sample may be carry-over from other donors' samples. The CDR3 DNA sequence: TGTGCCAGCAGCGCCACTAGCGGGAGTTCCTACAATGAGCAGTTCTTC. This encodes CASSATSGSSYNEQFF.